Below are 13 T cell receptor beta chains sequenced from a single sample in a study of Tregs in tolerant kidney transplant recipients. Some clones are missing from TCRdb's copy, which holds only in-frame ones; the method was immunoSEQ multiplex PCR. The data contain under 20,000 clones, roughly 82% of them singletons. The sequencing sample was made of Tregs from blood. The receptor set was obtained from a human donor in good health.

This clone was detected only a few times. The CDR3: CASSFVAGGGTSVGAFF. The CDR3 bases are TGTGCCAGCAGCTTCGTGGCGGGAGGAGGAACTTCCGTGGGGGCTTTCTTT. The chain employs TRBV11-3 and TRBJ1-1, with no clear D. The V gene's germline CDR1 is SGHNT and CDR2 YENEEA. Trimming pared 3 bases from V and 11 bases from J, leaving 28 bases between. The CDR3 runs to 17 residues.

The chain uses TRBV6-1 and TRBJ1-2, with 7 bases that match TRBD1. The germline V gene has CDR1 MNHNS and CDR2 SASEGT. V was pared by 4 bases and J by 5 bases, with 16 bases of the junction left unmatched. This CDR3 has 17 residues. The CDR3, as DNA: TGTGCCAGCAGTGGGGGGGGGAGGGGGCGTCACCCTTATGGCTACACCTTC. As protein: CASSGGGRGRHPYGYTF.

The chain joins TRBV5-1 to TRBJ2-1; the D gene is possibly TRBD2 (5 bases). V was pared by 5 bases and J by 8 bases, with 14 bases between. Looked up from germline, CDR1 is SGHRS and CDR2 is YFSETQ. The CDR3 runs to 13 residues. As DNA, the CDR3 is TGCGCCAGCAGGAAGGAGGTTGGCGATGAGCAGTTCTTC. Its translation: CASRKEVGDEQFF. The entire variable domain, with the rest obtained from reference TRBV5-1 and TRBJ2-1, is as follows: KAGVTQTPRYLIKTRGQQVTLSCSPISGHRSVSWYQQTPGQGLQFLFEYFSETQRNKGNFPGRFSGRQFSNSRSEMNVSTLELGDSALYLCASRKEVGDEQFFGPGTRLTVL.

This clone was found once. The J gene is TRBJ1-1, the V gene TRBV9; 9 bases map to TRBD1. The CDR3 consists of 14 residues. Trimming cost V 3 bases and J 1 base; bases outside gene matches: 1. CDR1 SGDLS and CDR2 YYNGEE come from the germline V gene. The CDR3: CASSAGQGNTEAFF. The CDR3 DNA is TGTGCCAGCAGCGCGGGACAGGGGAACACTGAAGCTTTCTTT.

This clone was recorded a few times. The rearrangement links TRBV19 to TRBJ1-5; 11 bases are a match to TRBD1. The trim removed 10 bases at V and 4 bases at J, leaving 9 bases unmatched. This CDR3 region has 15 residues. CDR1 and CDR2 from the germline V gene are LNHDA and SQIVND (reference sequence). CDR3 region: CATGGQGAPNQPQHF. The CDR3 DNA reads TGTGCCACGGGAGGACAGGGGGCGCCGAATCAGCCCCAGCATTTT.

The chain carries TRBV5-4 and TRBJ2-3; 7 bases are a match to TRBD2. Trimming removed 4 bases from V and 4 bases from J; junction bases left unmatched: 15. This CDR3 region has 17 residues. Germline CDR1 is SGHNT and CDR2 is YYREEE (reference sequence). CDR3 in amino acids: CASSHRGLLGGADTQYF. In DNA form, the CDR3 reads TGTGCCAGCAGCCACCGGGGACTACTTGGGGGGGCAGATACGCAGTATTTT.

The chain uses TRBV9 and TRBJ1-2; D might be TRBD1 (5 bases). There are 15 residues in the CDR3. Germline CDR1 SGDLS, CDR2 YYNGEE. V was shortened by 4 bases and J by 3 bases, with 16 bases between the two germline ends. This chain's CDR3 is CASSPMGVVDYGYTF. The CDR3 DNA follows: TGTGCCAGCAGCCCAATGGGGGTGGTGGACTATGGCTACACCTTC.

This chain connects TRBV11-3 to TRBJ2-7; D is uncertain. The CDR3 is 13 amino acids. Germline CDR1 is SGHNT and CDR2 is YENEEA. Trimming stripped 4 bases from V and 6 bases from J, with 13 bases between. The CDR3 region has the DNA TGTGCCAGCAGCTCAGAGTCCCGATCCGAGCAGTACTTC. As protein: CASSSESRSEQYF.

This clone was detected only once. The chain couples TRBV5-1 to TRBJ1-2, with TRBD1 identical over 7 bases. The junction had 2 bases not matched to a gene; V was cut back by 0 bases and J by 0 bases. Germline CDR1 and CDR2: SGHRS and YFSETQ. The CDR3 sequence is 15 residues long. The CDR3 bases are TGCGCCAGCAGCTTGGGACAGGGCGCTAACTATGGCTACACCTTC. Translating it yields CASSLGQGANYGYTF.

This clone was counted only a few times. The chain has TRBV15 and TRBJ2-5; D is uncertain. CDR1 LNHNV and CDR2 YYDKDF come from the germline V gene (reference sequence). This CDR3 spans 15 amino acids. V dropped 0 bases and J dropped 5 bases, with 13 bases sitting between them. In DNA form, the CDR3 reads TGTGCCACCAGCAGAGATCTGGGTAGCACGGAGACCCAGTACTTC. The encoded protein is CATSRDLGSTETQYF.

V and J are TRBV5-4 and TRBJ1-4; the D gene is possibly TRBD1 (5 bases). CDR3 length equals 15 residues. V dropped 2 bases and J dropped 6 bases, with 14 bases sitting between them. Looked up from germline, CDR1 is SGHNT and CDR2 is YYREEE (reference sequence). Here the CDR3 DNA reads TGTGCCAGCAGCTTAGCGCAGGGAGGGGATGAAAAACTGTTTTTT. Its translation is CASSLAQGGDEKLFF.

V usage is TRBV2 and J usage is TRBJ2-5, with TRBD2 identical over 11 bases. With 6 bases clipped from V and 3 bases from J, the junction kept 21 bases outside the gene matches. The CDR3 is made up of 20 amino acids. CDR1 SNHLY and CDR2 FYNNEI come from the germline V gene. As DNA, the CDR3 is TGTGCCAGCAGGGCTAGCGGGGGGCGTTTAGTGGCGGCAAAGAAAGAGACCCAGTACTTC. Translated: CASRASGGRLVAAKKETQYF.

This rearrangement joins TRBV10-3 to TRBJ1-4, with D uncertain. Trimming removed 0 bases at V and 7 bases at J, with 12 bases between. The CDR3 spans 15 residues. Germline CDR1 reads ENHRY; CDR2 reads SYGVKD. In DNA, the CDR3 is TGTGCCATCAGTGAGTCCAAGGCCGGAGGTGAAAAACTGTTTTTT. Its protein is CAISESKAGGEKLFF.